These 3 T cell receptor beta chains originate from one sample sequenced in a study of human T cells and chemical hapten exposure. Specified time point: patch test 1, 2 weeks after DPC sensitization. Treatment given: therapeutic diphenylcyclopropenone sensitization with weekly scalp DPC. TCRdb passed the RACE reads through MiXCR, listing each CDR3 protein once. Of around 99,000 distinct CDR3 sequences detected, 12% appear once; the ten largest clones hold 2% to 2.5%. The source was whole blood, collected in connection with sensitization to the hapten diphenylcyclopropenone (DPC). Receptors were obtained from a woman aged 40 to 50 with alopecia areata. Some clones in this sample may be carry-over from other donors' samples.

This clonotype was seen ten or more times. CDR3 nucleotide sequence: TGTGCCAGCAGTGTAGGTCCGGGACAGGGGTTAGAAGCTTTCTTT. It is translated as CASSVGPGQGLEAFF. The rearrangement joins TRBV27 to TRBJ1-1, with 10 bases identical to TRBD1. Germline V gene lookup returns CDR1 MNHEY and CDR2 SMNVEV (reference sequence). The junction had 11 bases not matched to a gene; V was cut back by 5 bases and J by 8 bases. This CDR3 is 15 amino acids long.

This clonotype was seen ten or more times. This sequence joins TRBV7-2 and TRBJ2-3; 10 bases are shared with TRBD2. Trimming removed 8 bases from V and 7 bases from J; junction bases left unmatched: 9. CDR3 length: 14 residues. The germline V gene encodes CDR1 SGHTA and CDR2 FQGNSA. CDR3 nucleotide sequence: TGTGCCAGCCGTACTAGCGGGACTCAATATACGCAGTATTTT. Its protein is CASRTSGTQYTQYF.

There are a few counts of this clonotype. The rearrangement joins TRBV7-9 to TRBJ1-1; 7 positions match TRBD1. The V segment lost 5 bases and the J segment 1 base; nucleotides outside the gene matches: 13. Germline CDR1 and CDR2: SEHNR and FQNEAQ (reference sequence). The CDR3 has 17 residues. CDR3 loop: CASSQDGGGSPNTEAFF. In DNA form, the CDR3 reads TGTGCCAGCAGCCAAGACGGAGGGGGCTCCCCGAACACTGAAGCTTTCTTT.